What follows is one TCR beta chain and its context. Its specificity is not known. This sample stems from a study of regulatory T cells in long-lasting Graves disease. Germline V gives CDR1 MNHEY, CDR2 SVGEGT. Trimming took off 5 bases at V and 8 bases at J, with 13 bases between the two ends. This CDR3 contains 13 residues. Indicated time point: newly diagnosed GD, antithyroid drugs for less than 3 months. PBMCs were the source of the RNA used for TCR sequencing. The TCR beta library used iRepertoire HTBI primers with Arm-PCR amplification of CDR3. TCRdb re-analysed the multiplex PCR reads in MiXCR, keeping a single row per CDR3 protein. The table shows roughly 410,000 distinct CDR3 sequences, with approximately 15% occurring only once. Whole-study results and caveats: TRBV28, TRBJ1-2 and TRBJ2-5 emerged as the favored segments in persistent disease.

Separately, the same data were catalogued under a study of T cells in Graves' hyperthyroidism and ophthalmopathy. From that report: Exclusion followed for patients with uncontrolled infection, other autoimmune disease, pregnancy or lactation. In blood, most of the thyroid clonotypes expanded above 0.001 were also present. Patients with ophthalmopathy were separated from those with stable hyperthyroidism by a 13 V-J model.

Material: peripheral blood mononuclear cells (PBMCs), obtained at new diagnosis, from a patient treated with antithyroid drugs. This rearrangement joins TRBV6-2 or TRBV6-3 to TRBJ2-1, with D hard to call. The sequence was obtained from a woman between 35 and 50 years old with Graves disease. The CDR3 spells CASSISARYEQFF. The CDR3 DNA follows: TGTGCCAGCAGTATATCCGCCAGATATGAGCAGTTCTTC.